The 31 T cell receptor beta chains listed next were all sequenced from one sample in a study of blood T cell repertoires in COVID-19. The repertoire was sequenced with immunoSEQ multiplex PCR; TCRdb's copy has only in-frame clones and lacks some. The sample lists almost 95,000 clones, around 85% occurring once. Source material: peripheral blood. These receptor sequences come from a woman in her fifties or sixties with COVID-19, enrolled during active disease.

Here the CDR3 reads CASTRRGEADTQYF. The CDR3 DNA sequence: TGTGCCAGCACCCGGCGGGGGGAGGCAGATACGCAGTATTTT. V gene TRBV6-5 combines with J gene TRBJ2-3; 8 bases agree with TRBD2. The CDR3 consists of 14 residues. V dropped 7 bases and J dropped 4; count of bases not matched to a gene: 7. CDR1 is MNHEY and CDR2 is SVGAGI in the germline V gene.

The chain employs TRBV29-1 and TRBJ2-7; D may be TRBD1 (6 bases). The V end lost 5 bases, the J end lost 6 bases, and 11 bases lay between the germline ends. The CDR3 totals 11 residues. Looked up from germline, CDR1 is SQVTM and CDR2 is ANQGSEA. The CDR3, as DNA: TGCAGCGTTCCACAGGGCGGCGAGCAGTACTTC. Translated: CSVPQGGEQYF.

The rearrangement joins TRBV7-6 to TRBJ2-5; maybe TRBD2 (6 bases). The V gene lost 3 bases and the J gene lost 2 bases, with 13 bases spanning the gap. CDR3 length: 15 amino acids. CDR1 is SGHVS and CDR2 is FNYEAQ in the germline V gene. CDR3 sequence reads: CASSFPFSGQETQYF. The DNA of the CDR3 is TGTGCCAGCAGCTTTCCTTTTAGCGGACAAGAGACCCAGTACTTC.

The chain combines TRBV2 with TRBJ1-1; 7 bases are shared with TRBD1. The CDR3 length is 12 residues. Unmatched junction bases numbered 2, after V lost 6 bases and J lost 4 bases. The germline gives CDR1 SNHLY, CDR2 FYNNEI. CDR3 residues: CASRAGGTEAFF. CDR3 DNA sequence: TGTGCCAGCAGGGCAGGGGGCACTGAAGCTTTCTTT.

The rearrangement links TRBV2 to TRBJ1-1; D unclear. The CDR3 spans 12 residues. The germline CDR1 and CDR2 sequences are SNHLY and FYNNEI. V was trimmed by 8 bases and J by 11 bases, leaving 18 bases between them. In DNA, the CDR3 is TGTGCCAGCGGATATCGGCACCCTAGGGCTTTCTTT. Amino acid sequence: CASGYRHPRAFF.

The chain combines TRBV10-3 with TRBJ1-1, with D perhaps matching TRBD1 (5 bases). The CDR3 is 13 amino acids. Germline V gene sequence: CDR1 ENHRY, CDR2 SYGVKD. V lost 6 bases and J 8 bases, leaving 16 bases between the germline ends. The CDR3 spells CAIRGNGHHEAFF. In nucleotides, the CDR3 is TGTGCCATCAGAGGGAATGGACACCACGAAGCTTTCTTT.

With regard to this clone: Other DNA sequences from this sample encode an identical CDR3 as well. V and J are TRBV18 and TRBJ2-7, with TRBD1 matching over 7 bases. The CDR3 totals 14 residues. Per the germline V gene, CDR1 is KGHSH and CDR2 is LQKENI. Trimming took 3 bases from V and 2 from J; bases not matched to a gene: 4. The CDR3 region is CASSPGTETYEQYF. The CDR3 coding sequence is TGTGCCAGCTCACCGGGGACAGAAACCTACGAGCAGTACTTC.

The CDR3 DNA reads as TGTGCCAGCAGTATCACGGGACAGCTTAACTATGGCTACACCTTC. This codes for CASSITGQLNYGYTF. The V call is TRBV6-6, the J call TRBJ1-2, with 7 positions matching TRBD1. Germline values: CDR1 MNHNY, CDR2 SVGAGI (reference sequence). CDR3 length equals 15 residues. The ends lost 5 bases at V and 1 base at J; junction bases unmatched: 7.

To note about this clone: The same CDR3 also results from other DNA sequences found in this sample. The rearrangement uses TRBV9 and TRBJ1-1, with D maybe TRBD1 (6 bases). The CDR3 has 14 residues. Germline values: CDR1 SGDLS, CDR2 YYNGEE. V lost 3 bases to trimming and J lost 1 base, with 10 bases between them. Written as DNA, the CDR3 is TGTGCCAGCAGCGCCCAGACAGGGAACACTGAAGCTTTCTTT. Its translation: CASSAQTGNTEAFF.

Regarding this clone: One end of the junction is discordant with germline, which a read error may explain. This chain links TRBV7-7 with TRBJ2-2; TRBD1 matches at 9 bases. The CDR3 has 16 residues. CDR1 is SSHAT, CDR2 FNYEAQ, per germline (reference sequence). As DNA, the CDR3 is TGTGCTAGCAGCGCCGACAGGGGGTTTGGCACCGGGGAGCTGTTTTTT. Protein sequence: CASSADRGFGTGELFF.

This CDR3 reads CASSRTTSFAYEQYF. Here the CDR3 DNA reads TGCGCCAGCAGCCGAACGACTTCTTTCGCCTACGAGCAGTACTTC. The chain recombines TRBV4-1 with TRBJ2-7; D unclear. This CDR3 spans 15 amino acids. V lost 4 bases and J lost 2, with 15 bases in between. Germline V gives CDR1 MGHRA, CDR2 YSYEKL.

The rearrangement joins TRBV5-1 to TRBJ1-4, with 9 bases fitting TRBD1. The germline CDR1 and CDR2 sequences are SGHRS and YFSETQ. Trimming took 0 bases from V and 0 from J; bases not matched to a gene: 0. This CDR3 region has 16 residues. This chain's CDR3 is CASSLGQGATNEKLFF. The CDR3, as DNA: TGCGCCAGCAGCTTGGGACAGGGGGCAACTAATGAAAAACTGTTTTTT.

This clone was counted once. V and J are TRBV9 and TRBJ1-2; 9 bases align to TRBD1. CDR1 and CDR2 (germline): SGDLS, YYNGEE. CDR3 size: 15 residues. J gave up 6 bases and V 2 bases, and 8 bases lay outside the gene matches. The CDR3 DNA follows: TGTGCCAGCAGCGTGGAGGGACAGGGAAGAAATGGCTACACCTTC. It yields the protein CASSVEGQGRNGYTF. The entire variable domain, with the rest obtained from reference TRBV9 and TRBJ1-2, is as follows: DSGVTQTPKHLITATGQRVTLRCSPRSGDLSVYWYQQSLDQGLQFLIQYYNGEERAKGNILERFSAQQFPDLHSELNLSSLELGDSALYFCASSVEGQGRNGYTFGSGTRLTVV.

The V and J genes are TRBV6-5 and TRBJ1-1, with D possibly TRBD1 on 5 matching bases. V was clipped by 0 bases and J by 11 bases, with 16 bases between them. Germline CDR1 and CDR2: MNHEY and SVGAGI. The CDR3 length is 14 residues. The CDR3 spells CASSYSSGSQLAFF. The CDR3 DNA sequence: TGTGCCAGCAGTTACTCGTCAGGGTCCCAATTGGCTTTCTTT.

The chain joins TRBV10-1 to TRBJ2-2; D is perhaps TRBD1 (6 bases). V lost 6 bases to trimming and J lost 1 base, with 18 bases between them. This CDR3 is built from 17 residues. The germline V gene encodes CDR1 WNHNN and CDR2 SYGVQD (reference sequence). CDR3 sequence: CASSHVNRVRNTGELFF. CDR3 in DNA: TGCGCCAGCAGCCACGTAAACAGGGTAAGGAACACCGGGGAGCTGTTTTTT.

Written as DNA, the CDR3 is TGTGCCAGCAGCTTGGTACCTCTAGGGGGCACTGAAGCTTTCTTT. Translated: CASSLVPLGGTEAFF. The rearrangement links TRBV7-9 to TRBJ1-1; D might be TRBD1 (6 bases). In germline, CDR1 is SEHNR, CDR2 FQNEAQ (reference sequence). This CDR3 is built from 15 residues. The V and J ends lost 3 bases and 4 bases respectively, with 15 bases between them.

This rearrangement joins TRBV27 to TRBJ2-7; D might be TRBD2 (5 bases). Trimming removed 5 bases at V and 6 bases at J, with 17 bases between. Looked up from germline, CDR1 is MNHEY and CDR2 is SMNVEV (reference sequence). The CDR3 is 14 amino acids. CDR3 loop: CASSPRGGRSEQYF. The DNA for the CDR3 is TGTGCCAGCAGTCCCCGTGGAGGACGATCCGAGCAGTACTTC.

This chain uses TRBV19 with TRBJ2-1; 10 bases agree with TRBD2. The CDR3 extends over 16 amino acids. V shed 5 bases, J shed 0 bases, and the junction held 4 bases outside the gene matches. Looked up from germline, CDR1 is LNHDA and CDR2 is SQIVND (reference sequence). CDR3 region: CASSQLAGTSYNEQFF. CDR3 nucleotide sequence: TGTGCCAGTAGTCAACTAGCGGGGACCTCCTACAATGAGCAGTTCTTC. The whole variable domain, filled in from reference TRBV19 and TRBJ2-1, reads DGGITQSPKYLFRKEGQNVTLSCEQNLNHDAMYWYRQDPGQGLRLIYYSQIVNDFQKGDIAEGYSVSREKKESFPLTVTSAQKNPTAFYLCASSQLAGTSYNEQFFGPGTRLTVL.

The rearrangement uses TRBV15 and TRBJ2-1, with D possibly TRBD2 on 6 matching bases. The CDR3 is 13 amino acids. Germline V lookup: CDR1 LNHNV, CDR2 YYDKDF (reference sequence). The V end was cut by 1 base, the J end by 7 bases, with 8 bases between. CDR3 sequence (DNA): TGTGCCACCAGCAGAGGTGGGGGGAATGAGCAGTTCTTC. It is translated as CATSRGGGNEQFF.

This chain joins TRBV21-1 and TRBJ2-3; TRBD2, as called in the table, went unchecked against the DNA. TRBV21-1 is given as a pseudogene. This CDR3 has 16 residues. The chain's CDR3 is CASSKGACGGADTQYF. As DNA, the CDR3 is TGTGCCAGCAGCAAAGGGGCCTGCGGGGGTGCAGATACGCAGTATTTT.

The V gene is TRBV18, the J gene TRBJ1-2; TRBD1 agrees at 8 bases. The V gene's germline CDR1 is KGHSH and CDR2 LQKENI. CDR3 length: 15 amino acids. Trimming removed 4 bases from V and 4 bases from J; junction bases left unmatched: 8. CDR3 sequence: CASSRLWTGRYGYTF. DNA of the CDR3: TGTGCCAGCTCACGACTCTGGACAGGGCGCTATGGCTACACCTTC.

CDR3 amino acids: CAGTRLAGYEQYF. The DNA of the CDR3 is TGTGCCGGAACCCGACTAGCGGGCTACGAGCAGTACTTC. The rearrangement links TRBV19 to TRBJ2-7, with TRBD2 matching over 10 bases. After removal of 11 bases from V and 3 bases from J, the junction contained 7 bases not matched to a gene. From germline, CDR1 is LNHDA and CDR2 SQIVND (reference sequence). The length of the CDR3 is 13 residues.

The chain joins TRBV7-2 to TRBJ2-1; the D is unclear. Between the trimmed V and J ends, which lost 1 base and 8 bases, there was a span of 12 bases. CDR3 length equals 14 residues. Looked up from germline, CDR1 is SGHTA and CDR2 is FQGNSA. The CDR3 region is CASSLESGSHEQFF. The CDR3 nucleotides read TGTGCCAGCAGCTTAGAGTCAGGTTCTCATGAGCAGTTCTTC.

The gene calls are TRBV10-3 and TRBJ2-2; TRBD2 matches at 9 bases. The CDR3 is 15 amino acids. Trimming cost V 6 bases and J 1 base; bases outside gene matches: 3. Germline CDR1 reads ENHRY; CDR2 reads SYGVKD. The CDR3 bases are TGTGCCATCAGGGCAGCGGGGGGGAACACCGGGGAGCTGTTTTTT. This codes for CAIRAAGGNTGELFF.

The CDR3 nucleotides are TGTGCCACCCAGGGGGCTCAAGCTAATGAAAAACTGTTTTTT. Translating gives CATQGAQANEKLFF. The chain recombines TRBV11-2 with TRBJ1-4; 8 nucleotides line up with TRBD1. The ends lost 10 bases at V and 3 bases at J; junction bases unmatched: 7. The CDR3 totals 14 residues. Per germline, CDR1 SGHAT and CDR2 FQNNGV.

This chain joins TRBV18 and TRBJ1-1; 7 bases map to TRBD1. Germline CDR1 and CDR2: KGHSH and LQKENI. The V and J ends lost 2 bases and 6 bases, in that order; junction bases with no gene match: 12. The CDR3 contains 16 residues. The CDR3 spells CASSPNRGSEGAEAFF. The DNA of the CDR3 is TGTGCCAGCTCACCAAACAGGGGCTCTGAGGGCGCTGAAGCTTTCTTT.

This clone was found a few times. This sequence joins TRBV10-3 and TRBJ1-3; D possibly corresponds to TRBD1 (6 bases). Per germline, CDR1 ENHRY and CDR2 SYGVKD. The germline V and J ends were trimmed by 11 bases and 1 base, with 12 bases remaining between them. The CDR3 has 13 residues. DNA of the CDR3: TGTGCCGCTTCGACAGGATCTGGAAACACCATATATTTT. Amino acid sequence: CAASTGSGNTIYF.

The chain employs TRBV3-1 (or the pseudogene TRBV3-2) and TRBJ1-6; 7 bases agree with TRBD1. The CDR3 runs 16 residues. Germline loops: CDR1 LGHDT, CDR2 YNNKEL (reference sequence). The V segment lost 1 base and the J segment 6 bases; nucleotides outside the gene matches: 6. CDR3 in amino acids: CASSQVGNRGNSPLHF. CDR3 sequence (DNA): TGTGCCAGCAGCCAAGTTGGGAACAGGGGTAATTCACCCCTCCACTTT.

V gene TRBV30 combines with J gene TRBJ1-2; D is perhaps TRBD1 (5 bases). Looked up from germline, CDR1 is GTSNPN and CDR2 is SVGIG (reference sequence). The CDR3 contains 13 residues. V lost 1 base and J lost 7, with 13 bases in between. The CDR3 reads CAWSAGTFGGYTF. The DNA for the CDR3 is TGTGCCTGGAGTGCCGGGACTTTTGGTGGCTACACCTTC.

This chain joins TRBV13 and TRBJ2-2; TRBD2 matches 8 bases. This CDR3 contains 16 residues. CDR1 and CDR2 from the germline V gene are PRHDT and FYEKMQ (reference sequence). With 4 bases clipped from V and 3 bases from J, the junction kept 7 bases outside the gene matches. CDR3 amino acids: CASSSPRTSYTGELFF. The CDR3 DNA sequence: TGTGCCAGCAGCTCCCCCCGGACTAGCTACACCGGGGAGCTGTTTTTT. The whole variable domain, filled in from reference TRBV13 and TRBJ2-2, reads AAGVIQSPRHLIKEKRETATLKCYPIPRHDTVYWYQQGPGQDPQFLISFYEKMQSDKGSIPDRFSAQQFSDYHSELNMSSLELGDSALYFCASSSPRTSYTGELFFGEGSRLTVL.

This chain joins TRBV13 and TRBJ2-3, with D maybe TRBD2 (5 bases). This CDR3 contains 16 residues. V lost 5 bases to trimming and J lost 2 bases, with 17 bases between them. Looked up from germline, CDR1 is PRHDT and CDR2 is FYEKMQ (reference sequence). The CDR3 sequence is CASSPPQRLLTDTQYF. CDR3 DNA: TGTGCCAGCAGCCCCCCACAGAGACTACTCACAGATACGCAGTATTTT.